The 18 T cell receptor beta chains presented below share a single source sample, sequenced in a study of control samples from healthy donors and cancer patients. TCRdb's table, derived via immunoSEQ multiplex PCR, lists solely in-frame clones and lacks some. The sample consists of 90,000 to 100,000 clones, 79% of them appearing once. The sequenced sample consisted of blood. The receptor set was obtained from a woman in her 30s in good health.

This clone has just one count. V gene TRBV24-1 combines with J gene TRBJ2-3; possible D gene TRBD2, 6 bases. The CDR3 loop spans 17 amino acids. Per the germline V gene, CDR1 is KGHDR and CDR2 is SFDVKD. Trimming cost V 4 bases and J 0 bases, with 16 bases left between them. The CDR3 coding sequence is TGTGCCACCAGTGACCCTGGTAGCGGCCCTAGCACAGATACGCAGTATTTT. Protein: CATSDPGSGPSTDTQYF.

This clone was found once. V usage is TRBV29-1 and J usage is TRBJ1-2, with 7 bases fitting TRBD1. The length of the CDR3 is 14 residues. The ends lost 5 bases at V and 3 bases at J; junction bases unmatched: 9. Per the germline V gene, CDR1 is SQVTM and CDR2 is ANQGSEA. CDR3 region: CSVPRDSEDYGYTF. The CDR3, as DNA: TGCAGCGTTCCCCGGGACAGTGAAGACTATGGCTACACCTTC.

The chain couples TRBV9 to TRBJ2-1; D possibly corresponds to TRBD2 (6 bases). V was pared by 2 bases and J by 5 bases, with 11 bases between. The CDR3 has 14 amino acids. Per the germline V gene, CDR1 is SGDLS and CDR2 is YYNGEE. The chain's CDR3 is CASSVEGPDNEQFF. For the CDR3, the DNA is TGTGCCAGCAGCGTGGAGGGACCAGACAATGAGCAGTTCTTC.

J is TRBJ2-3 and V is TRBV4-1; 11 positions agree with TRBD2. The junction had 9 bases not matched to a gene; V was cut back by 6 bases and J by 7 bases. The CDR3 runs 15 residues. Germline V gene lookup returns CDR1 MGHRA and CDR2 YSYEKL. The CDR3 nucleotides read TGCGCCAGCAGACTACTAGCGGGGGCCGTTCATACGCAGTATTTT. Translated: CASRLLAGAVHTQYF.

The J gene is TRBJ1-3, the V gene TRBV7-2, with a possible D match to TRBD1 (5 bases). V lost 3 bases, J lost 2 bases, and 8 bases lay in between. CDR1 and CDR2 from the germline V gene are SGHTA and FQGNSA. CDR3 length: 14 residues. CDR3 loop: CASSFGHAGNTIYF. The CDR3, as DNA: TGTGCCAGCAGCTTTGGACATGCTGGAAACACCATATATTTT.

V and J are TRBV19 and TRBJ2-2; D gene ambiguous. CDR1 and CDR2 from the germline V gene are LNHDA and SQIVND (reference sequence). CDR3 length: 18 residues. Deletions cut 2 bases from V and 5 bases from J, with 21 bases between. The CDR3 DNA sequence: TGTGCCAGTAGTATAATTTTGAGTAGGGCAGGTCGTACCGGGGAGCTGTTTTTT. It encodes CASSIILSRAGRTGELFF.

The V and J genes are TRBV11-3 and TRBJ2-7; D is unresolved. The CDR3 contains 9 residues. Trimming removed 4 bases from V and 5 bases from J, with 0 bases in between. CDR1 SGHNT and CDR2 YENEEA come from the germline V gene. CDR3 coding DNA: TGTGCCAGCAGCTACGAGCAGTACTTC. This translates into CASSYEQYF.

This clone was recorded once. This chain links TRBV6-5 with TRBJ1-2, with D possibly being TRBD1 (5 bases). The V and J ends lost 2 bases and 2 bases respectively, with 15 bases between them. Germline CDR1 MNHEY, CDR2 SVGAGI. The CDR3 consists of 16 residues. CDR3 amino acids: CASSYTGAGLNYGYTF. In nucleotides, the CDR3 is TGTGCCAGCAGTTACACGGGCGCAGGGCTGAACTATGGCTACACCTTC.

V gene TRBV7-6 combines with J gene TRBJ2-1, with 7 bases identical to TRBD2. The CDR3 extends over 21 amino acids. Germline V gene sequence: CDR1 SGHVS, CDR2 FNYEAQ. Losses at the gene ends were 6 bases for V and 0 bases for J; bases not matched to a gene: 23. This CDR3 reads CASSSSLRVLAGSSSYNEQFF. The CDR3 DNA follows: TGTGCCAGCAGTTCGAGCTTGAGGGTTTTAGCGGGTTCTAGCTCCTACAATGAGCAGTTCTTC.

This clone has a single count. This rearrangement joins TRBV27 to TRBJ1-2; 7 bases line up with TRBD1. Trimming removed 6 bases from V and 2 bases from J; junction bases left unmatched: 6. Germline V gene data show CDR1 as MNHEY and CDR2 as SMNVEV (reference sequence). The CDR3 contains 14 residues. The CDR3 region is CASSPLDRNYGYTF. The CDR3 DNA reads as TGTGCCAGCAGCCCCCTGGACAGGAACTATGGCTACACCTTC.

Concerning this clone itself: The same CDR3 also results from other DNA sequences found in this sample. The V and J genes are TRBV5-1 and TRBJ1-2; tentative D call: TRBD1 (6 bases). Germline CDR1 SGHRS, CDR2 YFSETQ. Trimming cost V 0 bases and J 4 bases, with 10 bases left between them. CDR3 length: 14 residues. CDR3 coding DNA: TGCGCCAGCAGCTTGGAGGGGGTCGGCTATGGCTACACCTTC. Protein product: CASSLEGVGYGYTF.

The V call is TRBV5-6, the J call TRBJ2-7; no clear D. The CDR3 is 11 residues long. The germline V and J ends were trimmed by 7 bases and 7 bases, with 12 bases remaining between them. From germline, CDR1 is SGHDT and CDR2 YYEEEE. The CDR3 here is CASGDLREQYF. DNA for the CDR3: TGTGCCAGCGGCGATCTACGAGAGCAGTACTTC.

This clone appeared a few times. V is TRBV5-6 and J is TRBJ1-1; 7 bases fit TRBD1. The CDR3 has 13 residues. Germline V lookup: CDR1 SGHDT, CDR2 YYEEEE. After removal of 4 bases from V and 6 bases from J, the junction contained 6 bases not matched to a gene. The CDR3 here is CASSPGGTAEAFF. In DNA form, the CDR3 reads TGTGCCAGCAGCCCCGGAGGGACAGCTGAAGCTTTCTTT.

As DNA, the CDR3 is TGCGCCAGCAGTGACAAAGCGATCTTCACAGATACGCAGTATTTT. The encoded protein is CASSDKAIFTDTQYF. The V call is TRBV10-1, the J call TRBJ2-3; D not resolved. Trimming left V 3 bases short and J 2 bases short, with 12 bases between. The length of the CDR3 is 15 residues. The germline gives CDR1 WNHNN, CDR2 SYGVQD (reference sequence).

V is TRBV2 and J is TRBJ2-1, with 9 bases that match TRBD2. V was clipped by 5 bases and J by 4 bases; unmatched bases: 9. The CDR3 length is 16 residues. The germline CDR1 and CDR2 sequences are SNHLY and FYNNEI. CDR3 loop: CASSRASGVLYNEQFF. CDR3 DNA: TGTGCCAGCAGTCGGGCTAGCGGGGTCCTATACAATGAGCAGTTCTTC.

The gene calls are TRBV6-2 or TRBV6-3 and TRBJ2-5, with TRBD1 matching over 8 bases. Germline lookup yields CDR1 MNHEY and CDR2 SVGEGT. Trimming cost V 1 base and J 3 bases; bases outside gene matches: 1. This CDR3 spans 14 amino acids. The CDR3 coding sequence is TGTGCCAGCAGTTACTGGGGACAGGAAGAGACCCAGTACTTC. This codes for CASSYWGQEETQYF.

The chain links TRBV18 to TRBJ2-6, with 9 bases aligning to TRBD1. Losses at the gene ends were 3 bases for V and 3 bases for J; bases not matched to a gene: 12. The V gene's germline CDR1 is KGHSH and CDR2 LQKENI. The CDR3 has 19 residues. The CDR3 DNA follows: TGTGCCAGCTCACCCGGCACCGGGACAGGGTTTAGTGGGGCCAACGTCCTGACTTTC. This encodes CASSPGTGTGFSGANVLTF. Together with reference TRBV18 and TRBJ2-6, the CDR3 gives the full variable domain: NAGVMQNPRHLVRRRGQEARLRCSPMKGHSHVYWYRQLPEEGLKFMVYLQKENIIDESGMPKERFSAEFPKEGPSILRIQQVVRGDSAAYFCASSPGTGTGFSGANVLTFGAGSRLTVL.

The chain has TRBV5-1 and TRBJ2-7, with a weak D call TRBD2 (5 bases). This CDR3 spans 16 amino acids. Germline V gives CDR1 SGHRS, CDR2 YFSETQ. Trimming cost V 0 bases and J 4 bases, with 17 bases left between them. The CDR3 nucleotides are TGCGCCAGCAGCTTGGCCGGGGAGTTTGGCCTTTACGAGCAGTACTTC. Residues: CASSLAGEFGLYEQYF. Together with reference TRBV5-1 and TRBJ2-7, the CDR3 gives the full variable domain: KAGVTQTPRYLIKTRGQQVTLSCSPISGHRSVSWYQQTPGQGLQFLFEYFSETQRNKGNFPGRFSGRQFSNSRSEMNVSTLELGDSALYLCASSLAGEFGLYEQYFGPGTRLTVT.